This record covers a single TCR beta chain. Its antigen is as yet unknown. The CDR3 sequence is 14 residues long. The V gene lost 5 bases and the J gene lost 1 base, with 12 bases spanning the gap. Germline CDR1 and CDR2: PRHDT and FYEKMQ (reference sequence). Sequencing used immunoSEQ multiplex PCR; TCRdb keeps in-frame clones, though not all of them. The profile covers approximately 110,000 clones, with about 93% appearing a single time and 1% to 1.5% taken by the ten largest. This specimen belongs to a study of cytomegalovirus exposure and HLA in healthy donors. Study findings and constraints: Diagnosis of cytomegalovirus status made by the classifier reportedly showed high specificity and sensitivity. In vitro confirmation showed three CMV-associated chains to be CMV antigen specific. According to a later analysis, TCR clusters from the first cohort tended to co-occur in the 120 or so validation repertoires.

The J gene is TRBJ2-7, the V gene TRBV13, with a weak D call TRBD2 (6 bases). The sequencing input was PBMCs. The TCR originated in a woman aged 18-35 years in good health and CMV-seronegative. The CDR3 DNA sequence: TGTGCCAGCAGCCCGCGCGGGACTTCCTACGAGCAGTACTTC. It codes for CASSPRGTSYEQYF.